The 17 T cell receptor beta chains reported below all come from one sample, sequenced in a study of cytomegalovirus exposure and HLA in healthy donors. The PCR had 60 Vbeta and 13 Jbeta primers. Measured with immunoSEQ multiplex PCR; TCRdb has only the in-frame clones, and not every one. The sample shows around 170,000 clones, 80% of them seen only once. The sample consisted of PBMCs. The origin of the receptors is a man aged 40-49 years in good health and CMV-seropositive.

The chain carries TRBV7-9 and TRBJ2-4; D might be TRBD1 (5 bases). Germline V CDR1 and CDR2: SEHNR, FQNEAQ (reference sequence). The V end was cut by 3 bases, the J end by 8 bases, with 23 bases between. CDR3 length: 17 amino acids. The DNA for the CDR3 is TGTGCCAGCAGCTTCCGGAACGTGGCAGGGATGATAGACATTCAGTACTTC. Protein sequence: CASSFRNVAGMIDIQYF.

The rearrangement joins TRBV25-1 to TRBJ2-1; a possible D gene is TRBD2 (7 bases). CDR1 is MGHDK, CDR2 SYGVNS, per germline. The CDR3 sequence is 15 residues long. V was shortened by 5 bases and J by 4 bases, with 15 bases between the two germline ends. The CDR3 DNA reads TGTGCCAGCAGTCCCGGGGAGGGGGGTTACAATGAGCAGTTCTTC. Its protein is CASSPGEGGYNEQFF. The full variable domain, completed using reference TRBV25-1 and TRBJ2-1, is EADIYQTPRYLVIGTGKKITLECSQTMGHDKMYWYQQDPGMELHLIHYSYGVNSTEKGDLSSESTVSRIRTEHFPLTLESARPSHTSQYLCASSPGEGGYNEQFFGPGTRLTVL.

The CDR3 DNA reads TGTGCCAGTAAGCGACTCAGGAACACTGAAGCTTTCTTT. It yields the protein CASKRLRNTEAFF. This chain uses TRBV19 with TRBJ1-1, with no clear D. CDR3 size: 13 residues. CDR1 LNHDA and CDR2 SQIVND come from the germline V gene (reference sequence). Trimming stripped 7 bases from V and 1 base from J, with 10 bases between.

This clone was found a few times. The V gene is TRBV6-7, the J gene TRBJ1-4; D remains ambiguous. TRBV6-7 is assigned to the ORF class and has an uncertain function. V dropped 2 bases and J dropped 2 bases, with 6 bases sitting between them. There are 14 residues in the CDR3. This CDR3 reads CASSYAGTNEKLFF. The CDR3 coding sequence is TGTGCCAGCAGTTACGCGGGGACTAATGAAAAACTGTTTTTT.

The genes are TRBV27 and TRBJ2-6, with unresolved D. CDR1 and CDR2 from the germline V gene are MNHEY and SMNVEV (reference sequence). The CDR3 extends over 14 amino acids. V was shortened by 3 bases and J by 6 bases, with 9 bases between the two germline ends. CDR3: CASSFNTKANVLTF. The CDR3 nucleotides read TGTGCCAGCAGTTTCAATACAAAGGCCAACGTCCTGACTTTC. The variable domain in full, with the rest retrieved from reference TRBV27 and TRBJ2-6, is EAQVTQNPRYLITVTGKKLTVTCSQNMNHEYMSWYRQDPGLGLRQIYYSMNVEVTDKGDVPEGYKVSRKEKRNFPLILESPSPNQTSLYFCASSFNTKANVLTFGAGSRLTVL.

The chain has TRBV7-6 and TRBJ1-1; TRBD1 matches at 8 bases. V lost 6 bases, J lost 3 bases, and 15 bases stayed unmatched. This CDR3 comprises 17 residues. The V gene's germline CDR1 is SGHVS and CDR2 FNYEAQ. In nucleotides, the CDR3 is TGTGCCAGCAGTAAGGGGACAGGAGGGATTTTGGACACTGAAGCTTTCTTT. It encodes CASSKGTGGILDTEAFF. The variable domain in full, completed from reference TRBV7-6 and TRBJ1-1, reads GAGVSQSPRYKVTKRGQDVALRCDPISGHVSLYWYRQALGQGPEFLTYFNYEAQQDKSGLPNDRFSAERPEGSISTLTIQRTEQRDSAMYRCASSKGTGGILDTEAFFGQGTRLTVV.

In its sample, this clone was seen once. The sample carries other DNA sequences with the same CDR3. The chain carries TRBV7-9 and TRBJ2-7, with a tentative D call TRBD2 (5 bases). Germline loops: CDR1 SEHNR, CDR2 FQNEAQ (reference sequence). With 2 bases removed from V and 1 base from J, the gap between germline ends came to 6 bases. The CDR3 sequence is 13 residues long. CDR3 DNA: TGTGCCAGCAGCTTATCGGGGTCCTACGAGCAGTACTTC. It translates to CASSLSGSYEQYF. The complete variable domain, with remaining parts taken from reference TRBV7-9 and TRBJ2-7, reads DTGVSQNPRHKITKRGQNVTFRCDPISEHNRLYWYRQTLGQGPEFLTYFQNEAQLEKSRLLSDRFSAERPKGSFSTLEIQRTEQGDSAMYLCASSLSGSYEQYFGPGTRLTVT.

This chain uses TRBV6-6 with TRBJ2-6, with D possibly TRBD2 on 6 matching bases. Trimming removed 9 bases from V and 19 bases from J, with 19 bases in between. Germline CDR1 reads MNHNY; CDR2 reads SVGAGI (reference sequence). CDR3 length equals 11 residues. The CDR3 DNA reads TGTGCCAGTGGGGAGTCGGGGGACTCCACTTTC. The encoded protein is CASGESGDSTF.

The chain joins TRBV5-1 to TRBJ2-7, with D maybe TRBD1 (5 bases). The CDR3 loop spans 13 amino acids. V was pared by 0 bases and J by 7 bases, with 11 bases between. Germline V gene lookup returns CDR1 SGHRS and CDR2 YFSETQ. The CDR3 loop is CASSLDPGKEQYF. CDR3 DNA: TGCGCCAGCAGCTTGGACCCAGGGAAGGAGCAGTACTTC. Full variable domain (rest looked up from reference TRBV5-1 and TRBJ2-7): KAGVTQTPRYLIKTRGQQVTLSCSPISGHRSVSWYQQTPGQGLQFLFEYFSETQRNKGNFPGRFSGRQFSNSRSEMNVSTLELGDSALYLCASSLDPGKEQYFGPGTRLTVT.

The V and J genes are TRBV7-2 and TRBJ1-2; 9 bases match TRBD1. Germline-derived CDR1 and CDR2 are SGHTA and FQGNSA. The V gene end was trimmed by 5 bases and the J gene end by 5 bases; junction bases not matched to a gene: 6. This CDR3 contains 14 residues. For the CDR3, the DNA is TGTGCCAGCAGCCCCAACAGGGGGCAGTATGGCTACACCTTC. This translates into CASSPNRGQYGYTF. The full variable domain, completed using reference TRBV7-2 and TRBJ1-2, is GAGVSQSPSNKVTEKGKDVELRCDPISGHTALYWYRQSLGQGLEFLIYFQGNSAPDKSGLPSDRFSAERTGGSVSTLTIQRTQQEDSAVYLCASSPNRGQYGYTFGSGTRLTVV.

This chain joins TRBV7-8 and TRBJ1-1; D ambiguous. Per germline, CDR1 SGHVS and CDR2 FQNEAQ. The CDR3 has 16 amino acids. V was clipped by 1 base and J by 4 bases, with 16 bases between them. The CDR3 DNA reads TGTGCCAGCAGCTTAGAGGTGGGGAGGAGAGGCACTGAAGCTTTCTTT. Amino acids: CASSLEVGRRGTEAFF. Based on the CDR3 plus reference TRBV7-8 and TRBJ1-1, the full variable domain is GAGVSQSPRYKVAKRGQDVALRCDPISGHVSLFWYQQALGQGPEFLTYFQNEAQLDKSGLPSDRFFAERPEGSVSTLKIQRTQQEDSAVYLCASSLEVGRRGTEAFFGQGTRLTVV.

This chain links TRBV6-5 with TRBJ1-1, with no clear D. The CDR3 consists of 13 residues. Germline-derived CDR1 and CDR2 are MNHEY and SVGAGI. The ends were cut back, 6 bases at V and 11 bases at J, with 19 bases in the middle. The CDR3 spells CASSFQTSSLAFF. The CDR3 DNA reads TGTGCCAGCAGCTTCCAAACGAGCTCTCTCGCTTTCTTT.

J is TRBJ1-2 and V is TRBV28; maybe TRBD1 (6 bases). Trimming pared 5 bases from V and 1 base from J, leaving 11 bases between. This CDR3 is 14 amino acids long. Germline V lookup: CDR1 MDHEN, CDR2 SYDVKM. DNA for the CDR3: TGTGCCAGCAGTCCCGCAGGGGATAACTATGGCTACACCTTC. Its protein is CASSPAGDNYGYTF.

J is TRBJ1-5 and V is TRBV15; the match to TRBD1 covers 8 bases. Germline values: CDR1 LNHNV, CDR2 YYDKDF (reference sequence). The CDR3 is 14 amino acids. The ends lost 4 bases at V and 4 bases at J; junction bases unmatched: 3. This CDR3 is CATSKRQGNQPQHF. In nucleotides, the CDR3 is TGTGCCACCAGCAAACGACAGGGGAATCAGCCCCAGCATTTT.

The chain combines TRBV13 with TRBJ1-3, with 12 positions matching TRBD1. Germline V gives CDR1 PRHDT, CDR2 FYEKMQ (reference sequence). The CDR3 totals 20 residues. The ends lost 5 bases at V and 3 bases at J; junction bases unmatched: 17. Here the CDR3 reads CASSVSAGTGGLGGGNTIYF. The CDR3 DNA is TGTGCCAGCAGCGTATCCGCCGGGACAGGGGGCTTAGGGGGTGGAAACACCATATATTTT.

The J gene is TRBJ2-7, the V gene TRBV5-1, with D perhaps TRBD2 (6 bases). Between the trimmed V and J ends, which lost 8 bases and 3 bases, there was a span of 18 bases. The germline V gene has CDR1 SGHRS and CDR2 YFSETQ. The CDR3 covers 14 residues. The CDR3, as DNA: TGCGCCAGTGCCCCCGGGGGAAACATCTACGAGCAGTACTTC. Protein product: CASAPGGNIYEQYF.

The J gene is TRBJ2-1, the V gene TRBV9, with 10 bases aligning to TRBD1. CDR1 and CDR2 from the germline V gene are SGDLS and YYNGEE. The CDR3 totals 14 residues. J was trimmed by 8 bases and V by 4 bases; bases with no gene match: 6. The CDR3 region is CASSTGTGVHEQFF. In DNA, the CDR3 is TGTGCCAGCAGCACCGGGACAGGGGTCCATGAGCAGTTCTTC. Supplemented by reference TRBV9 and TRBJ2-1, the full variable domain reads DSGVTQTPKHLITATGQRVTLRCSPRSGDLSVYWYQQSLDQGLQFLIQYYNGEERAKGNILERFSAQQFPDLHSELNLSSLELGDSALYFCASSTGTGVHEQFFGPGTRLTVL.